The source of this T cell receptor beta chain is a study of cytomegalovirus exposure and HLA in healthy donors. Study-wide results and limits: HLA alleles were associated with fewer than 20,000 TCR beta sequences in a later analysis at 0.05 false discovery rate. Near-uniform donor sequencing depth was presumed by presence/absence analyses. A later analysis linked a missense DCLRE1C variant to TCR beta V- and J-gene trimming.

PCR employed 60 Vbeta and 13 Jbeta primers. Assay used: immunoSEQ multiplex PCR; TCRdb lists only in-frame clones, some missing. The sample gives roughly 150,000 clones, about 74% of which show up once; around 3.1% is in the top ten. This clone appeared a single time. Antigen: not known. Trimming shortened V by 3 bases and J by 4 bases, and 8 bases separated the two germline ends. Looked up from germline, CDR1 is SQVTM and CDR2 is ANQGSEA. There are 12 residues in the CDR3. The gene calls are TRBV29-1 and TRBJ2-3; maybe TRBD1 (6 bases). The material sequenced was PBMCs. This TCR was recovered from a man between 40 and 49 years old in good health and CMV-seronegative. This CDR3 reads CSVDRGADTQYF. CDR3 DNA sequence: TGCAGCGTTGACAGGGGTGCAGATACGCAGTATTTT.